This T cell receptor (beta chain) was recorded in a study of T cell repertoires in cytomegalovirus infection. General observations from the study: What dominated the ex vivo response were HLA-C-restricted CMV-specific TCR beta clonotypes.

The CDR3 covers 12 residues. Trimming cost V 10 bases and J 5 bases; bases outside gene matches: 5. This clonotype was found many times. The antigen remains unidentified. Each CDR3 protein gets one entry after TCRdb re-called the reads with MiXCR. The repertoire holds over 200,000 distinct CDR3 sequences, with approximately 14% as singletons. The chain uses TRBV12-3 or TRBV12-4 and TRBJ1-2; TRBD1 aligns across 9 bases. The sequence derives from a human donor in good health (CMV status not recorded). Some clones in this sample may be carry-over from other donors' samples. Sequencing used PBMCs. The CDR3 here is CATFGTGYGYTF. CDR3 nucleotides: TGTGCCACCTTTGGGACAGGGTATGGCTACACCTTC.